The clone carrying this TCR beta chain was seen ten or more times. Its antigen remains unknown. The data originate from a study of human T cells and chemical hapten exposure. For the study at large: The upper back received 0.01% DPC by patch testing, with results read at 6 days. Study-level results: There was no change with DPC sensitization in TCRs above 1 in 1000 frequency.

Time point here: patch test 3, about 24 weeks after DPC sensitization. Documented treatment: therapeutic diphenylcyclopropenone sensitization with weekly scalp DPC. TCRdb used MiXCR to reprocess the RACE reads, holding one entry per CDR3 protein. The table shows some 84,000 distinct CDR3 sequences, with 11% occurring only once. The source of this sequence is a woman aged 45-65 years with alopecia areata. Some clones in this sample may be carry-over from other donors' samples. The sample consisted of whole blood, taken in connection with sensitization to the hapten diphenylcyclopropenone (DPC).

In nucleotides, the CDR3 is TGCAGTGCTAGTATTAGCGGGAGGACAGATACGCAGTATTTT. It specifies CSASISGRTDTQYF. V gene TRBV20-1 combines with J gene TRBJ2-3; TRBD2 agrees at 10 bases. CDR1 is DFQATT and CDR2 is SNEGSKA in the germline V gene (reference sequence). V shed 3 bases and J 3 bases; nucleotides not matched to a gene: 3. The CDR3 contains 14 residues.